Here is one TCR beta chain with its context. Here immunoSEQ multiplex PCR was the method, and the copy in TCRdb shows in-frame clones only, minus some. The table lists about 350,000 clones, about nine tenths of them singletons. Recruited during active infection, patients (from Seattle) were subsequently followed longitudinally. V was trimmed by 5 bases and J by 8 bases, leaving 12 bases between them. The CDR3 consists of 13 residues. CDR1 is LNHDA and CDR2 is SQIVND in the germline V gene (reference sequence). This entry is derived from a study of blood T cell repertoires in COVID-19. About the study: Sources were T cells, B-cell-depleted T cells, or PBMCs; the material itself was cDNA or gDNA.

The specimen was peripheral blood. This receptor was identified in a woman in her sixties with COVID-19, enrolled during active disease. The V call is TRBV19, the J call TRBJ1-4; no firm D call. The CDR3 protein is CASSEPGDEKLFF. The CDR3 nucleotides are TGTGCCAGTAGTGAGCCGGGAGACGAAAAACTGTTTTTT.